These 30 T cell receptor beta chains originate from one sample sequenced in a study of shared clonotypes between healthy human individuals. TCRdb's copy holds only in-frame clones and misses some; the assay was immunoSEQ multiplex PCR. The sample lists under 650,000 clones; 90% to 97% were seen once. Specimen: naive CD4+ T cells sorted from blood. Noted subset: CD45RA+ positively selected. These receptors all stem from a woman aged 30 to 39 in good health.

The chain has TRBV7-8 and TRBJ2-7; tentatively, D is TRBD1 (6 bases). The CDR3 totals 15 residues. Germline V gene data show CDR1 as SGHVS and CDR2 as FQNEAQ. The germline V and J ends were trimmed by 2 bases and 1 base, with 12 bases remaining between them. The CDR3 region has the DNA TGTGCCAGCAGCTTACGGGACACACTATCCTACGAGCAGTACTTC. Translated, it gives CASSLRDTLSYEQYF.

The chain has TRBV28 and TRBJ2-5, with 9 bases aligning to TRBD1. The CDR3 runs to 18 residues. Unmatched junction bases numbered 13, after V lost 2 bases and J lost 3 bases. Germline V gene lookup returns CDR1 MDHEN and CDR2 SYDVKM. CDR3 nucleotides: TGTGCCAGCAGTTTAACTTTTCTGCGGGACAGGGTGAAAGAGACCCAGTACTTC. This translates into CASSLTFLRDRVKETQYF. Complete variable domain (other parts from reference TRBV28 and TRBJ2-5): DVKVTQSSRYLVKRTGEKVFLECVQDMDHENMFWYRQDPGLGLRLIYFSYDVKMKEKGDIPEGYSVSREKKERFSLILESASTNQTSMYLCASSLTFLRDRVKETQYFGPGTRLLVL.

The chain recombines TRBV4-2 with TRBJ2-1, with 10 nucleotides matching TRBD2. The germline V gene encodes CDR1 LGHNA and CDR2 YNFKEQ. This CDR3 is built from 16 residues. Trimming took 2 bases from V and 6 from J; bases not matched to a gene: 7. In nucleotides, the CDR3 is TGTGCCAGCAGCCAACGGACTAGCGGAACGGGCAATGAGCAGTTCTTC. Encoded protein: CASSQRTSGTGNEQFF.

The V and J genes are TRBV14 and TRBJ1-1; 9 bases agree with TRBD1. The CDR3 extends over 15 amino acids. With V trimmed by 4 bases and J by 1 base, 4 bases remained unmatched. The germline CDR1 and CDR2 sequences are SGHDN and FVKESK. The CDR3 reads CASSPNRGRNTEAFF. DNA for the CDR3: TGTGCCAGCAGCCCCAACAGGGGGCGGAACACTGAAGCTTTCTTT.

The V gene is TRBV10-3, the J gene TRBJ2-1, with TRBD2 matching 7 bases. CDR1 is ENHRY, CDR2 SYGVKD, per germline. The length of the CDR3 is 17 residues. With 0 bases clipped from V and 0 bases from J, the junction kept 5 bases outside the gene matches. CDR3 DNA: TGTGCCATCAGTGAGTCCGGACTAGAATACTCCTACAATGAGCAGTTCTTC. It yields the protein CAISESGLEYSYNEQFF.

The rearrangement links TRBV6-5 to TRBJ2-2; possible D gene TRBD2, 6 bases. Germline CDR1 reads MNHEY; CDR2 reads SVGAGI. The CDR3 runs 16 residues. Trimming took 0 bases from V and 5 from J, leaving 13 bases between them. The CDR3 DNA follows: TGTGCCAGCAGTTACTCTGTGTCAGGACTAACCGGGGAGCTGTTTTTT. Its translation is CASSYSVSGLTGELFF.

CDR3 amino acids: CASIRTGATEAFF. CDR3 DNA sequence: TGTGCCAGCATTCGGACAGGGGCCACTGAAGCTTTCTTT. This rearrangement joins TRBV6-5 to TRBJ1-1, with TRBD1 matching 9 bases. J lost 4 bases, V lost 7 bases, and 4 bases had no gene match. The CDR3 loop spans 13 amino acids. Germline CDR1 MNHEY, CDR2 SVGAGI.

The chain employs TRBV7-8 and TRBJ2-5, with D tentatively TRBD1 (5 bases). There are 13 residues in the CDR3. The germline CDR1 and CDR2 sequences are SGHVS and FQNEAQ. V was trimmed by 5 bases and J by 1 base, leaving 8 bases between them. The CDR3 bases are TGTGCCAGCAGCGGGGCGGTCCAAGAGACCCAGTACTTC. Its protein is CASSGAVQETQYF. The variable domain in full, with the rest retrieved from reference TRBV7-8 and TRBJ2-5, is GAGVSQSPRYKVAKRGQDVALRCDPISGHVSLFWYQQALGQGPEFLTYFQNEAQLDKSGLPSDRFFAERPEGSVSTLKIQRTQQEDSAVYLCASSGAVQETQYFGPGTRLLVL.

This chain joins TRBV28 and TRBJ1-2; 9 bases agree with TRBD1. CDR1 MDHEN and CDR2 SYDVKM come from the germline V gene. This CDR3 spans 15 amino acids. The junction had 10 bases not matched to a gene; V was cut back by 4 bases and J by 7 bases. CDR3 protein: CASSSGGTGGGGYTF. The CDR3 region has the DNA TGTGCCAGCAGTTCGGGGGGCACAGGGGGCGGTGGCTACACCTTC.

This chain uses TRBV5-1 with TRBJ2-5, with 7 bases identical to TRBD1. The CDR3 runs 14 residues. The J segment lost 3 bases and the V segment lost 0 bases, leaving 2 bases of the junction unmatched. Germline values: CDR1 SGHRS, CDR2 YFSETQ. CDR3 region: CASSLAGTEETQYF. CDR3 DNA: TGCGCCAGCAGCTTGGCTGGGACAGAAGAGACCCAGTACTTC.

The chain joins TRBV4-1 to TRBJ1-1, with D perhaps matching TRBD1 (6 bases). Germline CDR1 and CDR2: MGHRA and YSYEKL. The CDR3 covers 17 residues. The V and J ends lost 1 base and 4 bases respectively, with 19 bases between them. The CDR3 region has the DNA TGCGCCAGCAGCCAAGCTATTCCCAGGGGTTTGAGCACTGAAGCTTTCTTT. This sequence encodes CASSQAIPRGLSTEAFF.

The rearrangement links TRBV5-1 to TRBJ2-1, with 10 bases lining up with TRBD1. Losses at the gene ends were 4 bases for V and 7 bases for J; bases not matched to a gene: 5. CDR3 length: 14 residues. CDR1 is SGHRS and CDR2 is YFSETQ in the germline V gene. The CDR3, as DNA: TGCGCCAGCAGCCCAAGGGACAGGGGAAATGAGCAGTTCTTC. Amino acids: CASSPRDRGNEQFF.

V and J are TRBV19 and TRBJ2-3, with 8 bases that match TRBD2. V shed 4 bases, J shed 9 bases, and the junction held 15 bases outside the gene matches. This CDR3 has 16 residues. Per germline, CDR1 LNHDA and CDR2 SQIVND (reference sequence). As DNA, the CDR3 is TGTGCCAGTAGTACCGGCGGCAGCGGGAGCGCTGAAACGCAGTATTTT. Translated: CASSTGGSGSAETQYF.

The rearrangement joins TRBV19 to TRBJ1-5; a possible D gene is TRBD1 (5 bases). The ends were cut back, 5 bases at V and 3 bases at J, with 14 bases in the middle. CDR3 length: 15 residues. Looked up from germline, CDR1 is LNHDA and CDR2 is SQIVND (reference sequence). CDR3 nucleotides: TGTGCCAGTAGTGTAGGGGACGTACCCAATCAGCCCCAGCATTTT. Amino acid sequence: CASSVGDVPNQPQHF. Together with reference TRBV19 and TRBJ1-5, the CDR3 gives the full variable domain: DGGITQSPKYLFRKEGQNVTLSCEQNLNHDAMYWYRQDPGQGLRLIYYSQIVNDFQKGDIAEGYSVSREKKESFPLTVTSAQKNPTAFYLCASSVGDVPNQPQHFGDGTRLSIL.

The rearrangement joins TRBV6-5 to TRBJ1-1, with 8 bases lining up with TRBD1. CDR3 length: 15 residues. V lost 3 bases and J lost 0; bases outside the gene matches: 3. From germline, CDR1 is MNHEY and CDR2 SVGAGI. The CDR3 DNA reads TGTGCCAGCAGTTATGACAGGGGATTGAACACTGAAGCTTTCTTT. This encodes CASSYDRGLNTEAFF.

The chain couples TRBV28 to TRBJ1-5, with no clear D. Germline assignment: CDR1 MDHEN and CDR2 SYDVKM. The CDR3 has 14 residues. Trimming took off 3 bases at V and 2 bases at J, with 8 bases between the two ends. For the CDR3, the DNA is TGTGCCAGCAGTTTTTCAGGACGCAATCAGCCCCAGCATTTT. It translates to CASSFSGRNQPQHF. The complete variable domain, with remaining parts taken from reference TRBV28 and TRBJ1-5, reads DVKVTQSSRYLVKRTGEKVFLECVQDMDHENMFWYRQDPGLGLRLIYFSYDVKMKEKGDIPEGYSVSREKKERFSLILESASTNQTSMYLCASSFSGRNQPQHFGDGTRLSIL.

This sequence joins TRBV10-3 and TRBJ2-2, with 7 bases that match TRBD1. Germline-derived CDR1 and CDR2 are ENHRY and SYGVKD. This CDR3 has 15 residues. V was pared by 6 bases and J by 1 base, with 5 bases of the junction left unmatched. CDR3 sequence: CAIRGTALNTGELFF. CDR3 in DNA: TGTGCCATCAGGGGGACAGCTCTGAACACCGGGGAGCTGTTTTTT.

J is TRBJ2-4 and V is TRBV9; 14 bases fit TRBD2. After removal of 0 bases from V and 1 base from J, the junction contained 9 bases not matched to a gene. The germline V gene has CDR1 SGDLS and CDR2 YYNGEE. This CDR3 contains 20 residues. This CDR3 reads CASSVDPVGLAGVAKNIQYF. The CDR3 DNA sequence: TGTGCCAGCAGCGTAGATCCTGTGGGACTAGCGGGAGTGGCCAAAAACATTCAGTACTTC.

Note on this clone: Its ends do not fully match the called genes, so a read error is possible. V usage is TRBV19 and J usage is TRBJ2-7; tentatively, D is TRBD2 (6 bases). Germline CDR1 reads LNHDA; CDR2 reads SQIVND (reference sequence). This CDR3 is built from 14 residues. The chain's CDR3 is CASSISLATYGQYF. The CDR3 DNA sequence: TGTGCCAGTAGTATAAGCCTAGCGACCTACGGGCAGTACTTC.

This chain connects TRBV5-4 to TRBJ2-3; no clear D gene. Trimming removed 0 bases at V and 4 bases at J, with 9 bases between. The CDR3 is 14 residues long. Germline V lookup: CDR1 SGHNT, CDR2 YYREEE (reference sequence). The CDR3 loop is CASSLGINPDTQYF. DNA for the CDR3: TGTGCCAGCAGCTTGGGGATAAACCCAGATACGCAGTATTTT.

The rearrangement joins TRBV27 to TRBJ2-1, with 8 bases matching TRBD2. In germline, CDR1 is MNHEY, CDR2 SMNVEV (reference sequence). The ends lost 5 bases at V and 7 bases at J; junction bases unmatched: 16. The CDR3 has 17 amino acids. CDR3 bases: TGTGCCAGCAGTGGCAGGTTCGGGAGGGATCGTAGGAATGAGCAGTTCTTC. Encoded protein: CASSGRFGRDRRNEQFF.

This chain joins TRBV14 and TRBJ2-5; D remains ambiguous. TRBJ2-7 explains the end of the DNA better; the J call may be wrong. This CDR3 contains 15 residues. Per the germline V gene, CDR1 is SGHDN and CDR2 is FVKESK. CDR3 loop: CASSRGSGVTYEQYF. CDR3 DNA sequence: TGTGCCAGCAGCCGAGGAAGTGGGGTCACCTACGAGCAGTACTTC.

The CDR3 DNA reads as TGTGCCAGCAGCTACACCTACGAGCAGTACTTC. It specifies CASSYTYEQYF. The V and J genes are TRBV11-2 and TRBJ2-7; no clear D. V lost 4 bases and J 2 bases, leaving 3 bases between the germline ends. This CDR3 comprises 11 residues. Per germline, CDR1 SGHAT and CDR2 FQNNGV.

V is TRBV6-6 and J is TRBJ1-1, with D unclear. Trimming shortened V by 6 bases and J by 4 bases, and 15 bases separated the two germline ends. Germline CDR1 reads MNHNY; CDR2 reads SVGAGI (reference sequence). The CDR3 consists of 14 residues. The CDR3 DNA is TGTGCCAGCAGCCATGGCAGGAGGAGCACTGAAGCTTTCTTT. Translation gives CASSHGRRSTEAFF.

This chain joins TRBV19 and TRBJ2-1, with no clear D. Per the germline V gene, CDR1 is LNHDA and CDR2 is SQIVND (reference sequence). This CDR3 is 15 amino acids long. V lost 1 base to trimming and J lost 2 bases, with 9 bases between them. In DNA, the CDR3 is TGTGCCAGTAGTATAGCGGGTAACCCCTACAATGAGCAGTTCTTC. Its protein is CASSIAGNPYNEQFF.

This chain connects TRBV5-4 to TRBJ2-1; TRBD2 matches at 7 bases. The V gene's germline CDR1 is SGHNT and CDR2 YYREEE (reference sequence). Trimming removed 0 bases from V and 0 bases from J; junction bases left unmatched: 6. The CDR3 is made up of 17 amino acids. CDR3 DNA sequence: TGTGCCAGCAGCTTGGCCGGGGGGATTAGCTCCTACAATGAGCAGTTCTTC. Its translation is CASSLAGGISSYNEQFF.

The chain has TRBV19 and TRBJ2-1; D unclear. This CDR3 is built from 13 residues. Germline assignment: CDR1 LNHDA and CDR2 SQIVND (reference sequence). Trimming cost V 3 bases and J 10 bases, with 13 bases left between them. CDR3 sequence (DNA): TGTGCCAGTAGTATCTCCCCCGAAGTCGAGCAGTTCTTC. The encoded protein is CASSISPEVEQFF. Filled out from reference TRBV19 and TRBJ2-1, the complete variable domain reads DGGITQSPKYLFRKEGQNVTLSCEQNLNHDAMYWYRQDPGQGLRLIYYSQIVNDFQKGDIAEGYSVSREKKESFPLTVTSAQKNPTAFYLCASSISPEVEQFFGPGTRLTVL.

J is TRBJ1-5 and V is TRBV7-2; no firm D call. The CDR3 length is 14 residues. Germline CDR1 reads SGHTA; CDR2 reads FQGNSA. Trimming stripped 5 bases from V and 2 bases from J, with 10 bases between. The DNA for the CDR3 is TGTGCCAGCAGCCCCTACACGGGCAATCAGCCCCAGCATTTT. Translation: CASSPYTGNQPQHF.

V gene TRBV6-5 combines with J gene TRBJ2-2; tentatively, D is TRBD1 (5 bases). V lost 5 bases and J 5 bases, leaving 15 bases between the germline ends. CDR3 length equals 15 residues. Germline-derived CDR1 and CDR2 are MNHEY and SVGAGI. CDR3 sequence: CASSKEQGYTGELFF. CDR3 DNA sequence: TGTGCCAGCAGTAAAGAGCAGGGATATACCGGGGAGCTGTTTTTT.

The chain uses TRBV5-1 and TRBJ2-5; TRBD2 aligns across 10 bases. The germline CDR1 and CDR2 sequences are SGHRS and YFSETQ. Unmatched junction bases numbered 8, after V lost 4 bases and J lost 2 bases. The CDR3 consists of 16 residues. The CDR3 spells CASSLLAGGPQETQYF. For the CDR3, the DNA is TGCGCCAGCAGCCTATTAGCGGGAGGACCACAAGAGACCCAGTACTTC.